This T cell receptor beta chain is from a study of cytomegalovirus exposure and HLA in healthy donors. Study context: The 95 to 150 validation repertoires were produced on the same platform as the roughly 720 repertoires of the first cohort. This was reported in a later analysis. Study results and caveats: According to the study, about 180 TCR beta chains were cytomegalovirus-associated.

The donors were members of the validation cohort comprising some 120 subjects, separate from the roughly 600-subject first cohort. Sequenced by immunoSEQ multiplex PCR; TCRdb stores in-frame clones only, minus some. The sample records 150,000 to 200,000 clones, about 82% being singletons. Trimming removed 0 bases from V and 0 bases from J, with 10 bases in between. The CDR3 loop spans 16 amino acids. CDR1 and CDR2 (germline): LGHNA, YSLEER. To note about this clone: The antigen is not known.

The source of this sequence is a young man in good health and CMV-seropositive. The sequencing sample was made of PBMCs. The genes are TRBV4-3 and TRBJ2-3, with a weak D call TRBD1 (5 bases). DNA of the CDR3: TGCGCCAGCAGCCAAGATGGGGCGAGGAGCACAGATACGCAGTATTTT. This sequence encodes CASSQDGARSTDTQYF.